These T cell receptor beta chains were read from a single sample in a study of post-analysis software for immune sequencing data. A single record per CDR3 protein comes from TCRdb applying MiXCR to the PCR reads. The table lists around 200,000 distinct CDR3 sequences, over 25% of them singletons, with roughly 3.4% in the top ten. The material sequenced was blood. These receptor sequences come from a girl aged 2 to 17 with multiple sclerosis. CDR3s include the opening cysteine and the closing phenylalanine or tryptophan. The D gene is left open where the match is weak. Size values are once, few and many counts, or a class for expanded clones, and some rows have none.

J gene	D gene	V gene	clone size	CDR3 DNA	CDR3 protein
TRBJ2-1	TRBD2	TRBV5-1	many	TGCGCCAGCAGCTTGGTACTAGCGGGGGGATTCGGCAATGAGCAGTTCTTC	CASSLVLAGGFGNEQFF
TRBJ2-7	-	TRBV28	-	TGTGCCAGTAGACGGGCAGGGGGGCCCTACGAGCAGTACTTC	CASRRAGGPYEQYF
TRBJ1-1	-	TRBV6-6	few	TGTGCCAGCACCCACTTGGGGGGCAGCACTGAAGCTTTCTTT	CASTHLGGSTEAFF
TRBJ1-1	-	TRBV5-1	-	TGCGCCAGCTATACTGGGGCCATGAACACTGAAGCTTTCTTT	CASYTGAMNTEAFF
TRBJ1-2	TRBD1	TRBV4-1	-	TGCGCCAGCAGCCAAGTCCCTACAGGGGGCGAAAGGGTCTATGGCTACACCTTC	CASSQVPTGGERVYGYTF
TRBJ2-7	TRBD1	TRBV3-1	many	TGTGCCAGCAGCCAAGATCTGAGACAGGGGGGCTACGAGCAGTACTTC	CASSQDLRQGGYEQYF
TRBJ2-2	TRBD1	TRBV5-1	-	TGCGCCAGCAGCTTGGGACAGGGAGTCACCGGGGAGCTGTGTTTT	CASSLGQGVTGELCF
TRBJ2-1	TRBD2	TRBV2	few	TGTGCCAGCATGATGGGACTAGCGGGGGGCTCATCCTACAATGAGCAGTTCTTC	CASMMGLAGGSSYNEQFF
TRBJ1-1	-	TRBV27	few	TGTGCCAGCAGTTTCAGCAGCTACGGGACTGAAGCTTTCTTT	CASSFSSYGTEAFF
TRBJ2-1	TRBD2	TRBV5-5	many	TGTGCCAGCAGCTTGCAACTAGCGGAATACAATGAGCAGTTCTTC	CASSLQLAEYNEQFF
TRBJ1-4	TRBD1	TRBV3-1	few	TGTGCCAGCAGCCCGGACAGGGGTAATGAAAAACTGTTTTTT	CASSPDRGNEKLFF
TRBJ1-5	-	TRBV5-1	few	TGCGCCAGCAGCCCGGGACCGGGACGGGGCAATCAGCCCCAGCATTTT	CASSPGPGRGNQPQHF
TRBJ2-1	-	TRBV7-2	many	TGTGCCAGCAGCTCGAAGGTGGGCTTTCTCAGCTCCTACAATGAGCAGTTCTTC	CASSSKVGFLSSYNEQFF
TRBJ2-1	-	TRBV12-5	few	TGTGCTAGTGGTTTGCCACTAGCCGGGACACGAGAAGAGACCCAGTTCTTC	CASGLPLAGTREETQFF
TRBJ2-7	-	TRBV6-1	-	TGTGCCAGCAGTGCAGTACGGGGATACGAGCAGTACTTC	CASSAVRGYEQYF
TRBJ1-5	TRBD1	TRBV28	-	TGTGCCAGCAGTCTGGGACAGGGGGCGAAAGGAGGCAATCAGCCCCAGCATTTT	CASSLGQGAKGGNQPQHF
TRBJ2-7	-	TRBV29-1	-	TGCAGCGTTTTATTTGGACAGTCCTCCTACGAGCAGTACTTC	CSVLFGQSSYEQYF
TRBJ1-2	-	TRBV5-1	few	TGCGCCAGCAGCTTGGTCCCAGGGGCGGGCTATGGCTACACCTTC	CASSLVPGAGYGYTF
TRBJ1-1	TRBD1	TRBV9	-	TGTGCCAGCAGCGAGGGGACAGGTTGGGCTGAAGCTTTCTTT	CASSEGTGWAEAFF
TRBJ2-1	TRBD1	TRBV20-1	-	TGCAGTACACCCGGGACAGCCTATTACAATGAGCAGTTCTTC	CSTPGTAYYNEQFF
TRBJ1-5	TRBD1	TRBV6-2/TRBV6-3	few	TGTGCCAGCAGTTCGGGTCCAGGGGGTTCGGGGCCCCAGCATTTT	CASSSGPGGSGPQHF